This T cell receptor (beta chain) was observed in a study of blood T cell repertoires in COVID-19. On the study more broadly: The samples span acute and convalescent COVID-19 from the United States, Italy and Spain. PBMCs, B-cell-depleted T cells, or T cells were the source of the cDNA or gDNA that made up the material.

In the original workflow: Amplified reference gene primers provided the basis for estimating nucleated cell counts. Measured with immunoSEQ multiplex PCR; TCRdb has only the in-frame clones, and not every one. Clone size and the V and J calls come from that table; the DNA yielded D and trimming. The repertoire consists of roughly 230,000 clones, with around 85% occurring once and the leading ten covering around 6.4%. Sequenced: peripheral blood. The sequence was collected from a woman in her sixties with active or convalescent COVID-19.

The CDR3 loop reads CASRTGFGQPQHF. CDR3 sequence (DNA): TGTGCCAGCAGGACAGGGTTTGGCCAGCCCCAGCATTTT. This rearrangement joins TRBV2 to TRBJ1-5; TRBD1 aligns across 7 bases. Unmatched junction bases numbered 6, after V lost 6 bases and J lost 7 bases. The germline CDR1 and CDR2 sequences are SNHLY and FYNNEI. The CDR3 consists of 13 residues. Looking up the rest from reference TRBV2 and TRBJ1-5 gives the full variable domain: EPEVTQTPSHQVTQMGQEVILRCVPISNHLYFYWYRQILGQKVEFLVSFYNNEISEKSEIFDDQFSVERPDGSNFTLKIRSTKLEDSAMYFCASRTGFGQPQHFGDGTRLSIL.